This is a list of T cell receptor beta chains from one sample in a study of T cell changes during pregnancy in multiple sclerosis. The table came from immunoSEQ multiplex PCR; TCRdb's copy has only in-frame clones and leaves some out. The sample records about 24,000 clones, about 85% being singletons. Sample: CD8+ T cells from peripheral blood mononuclear cells, taken in the first trimester of pregnancy. All receptors come from a female donor in good health, enrolled as a control in a pregnancy study. The CDR3 runs from the conserved cysteine through the conserved F or W. D genes are given only for firm matches. Clone size is not always given. Where it is, it says once, few, many or a class for expanded clones.

clone_size,j_call,d_call,v_call,cdr3_nt,cdr3_aa
NA,TRBJ2-3,NA,TRBV7-9,TGTGCCAGCAGCCTCGGACTCGATACGCAGTATTTT,CASSLGLDTQYF
NA,TRBJ2-2,NA,TRBV6-4,TGTGCCAGCAGTGGAGGGGGATTGACCGGGGAGCTGTTTTTT,CASSGGGLTGELFF
NA,TRBJ2-7,NA,TRBV27,TGTGCCAGCAGTTTATCGGGTTATCCTGACAGTCCGATCTACGAGCAGTACTTC,CASSLSGYPDSPIYEQYF
NA,TRBJ2-3,TRBD2,TRBV2,TGTGCCGGACACTTTCTAGCGGGCACAGATACGCAGTATTTT,CAGHFLAGTDTQYF
NA,TRBJ2-2,NA,TRBV6-4,TGTGCCAGCAGCCAGACTAGTGAGGTCGGCGGGGAGCTGTTTTTT,CASSQTSEVGGELFF
NA,TRBJ2-7,NA,TRBV5-4,TGTGCCAGCAGCCTAGGAAGGAGTCTCGACGAGCAGTACTTC,CASSLGRSLDEQYF
NA,TRBJ2-2,TRBD1,TRBV2,TGTGCCAGCAGTCTCACTCATCGGACAGGGACCCCCACCGGGGAGCTGTTTTTT,CASSLTHRTGTPTGELFF
NA,TRBJ2-7,NA,TRBV5-6,TGTGCCAGCAGCTTCGGTTACGAGCAGTACTTC,CASSFGYEQYF
NA,TRBJ1-3,NA,TRBV29-1,TGCAGCGTACGCACCGAGGGAGTTGGCGGAAACACCATATATTTT,CSVRTEGVGGNTIYF
many,TRBJ2-3,TRBD1,TRBV19,TGTGCCAGTACCAGCGGGACAGGGGCCACAGATACGCAGTATTTT,CASTSGTGATDTQYF
NA,TRBJ2-1,NA,TRBV6-4,TGTGCCAGCAGTGACTCGAACACAGGGGGGGGGAATGAGCAGTTCTTC,CASSDSNTGGGNEQFF
NA,TRBJ2-3,NA,TRBV2,TGTGCCAGCAGTGATGGTACCCCGGGTTTTGCACCAGATACGCAGTATTTT,CASSDGTPGFAPDTQYF
NA,TRBJ2-1,NA,TRBV27,TGTGCCAGCAGTCCCCATTACTTGAACAGTTACAATGAGCAGTTCTTC,CASSPHYLNSYNEQFF
NA,TRBJ1-1,NA,TRBV29-1,TGCAGCGTTGAACCCGAGGGTCGGGTTACTGAAGCTTTCTTT,CSVEPEGRVTEAFF
NA,TRBJ1-1,NA,TRBV6-4,TGTGCCAGCAGTGCTCGGGAGGGGGGCGAAGCTTTCTTT,CASSAREGGEAFF
NA,TRBJ2-7,TRBD1,TRBV6-1,TGTGCCAGCAGTGAGTTAGGACAGGGTATCGACGAGCAGTACTTC,CASSELGQGIDEQYF
NA,TRBJ2-1,NA,TRBV18,TGTGCCAGCTCACCACAAGGCGGGGACAATGAGCAGTTCTTC,CASSPQGGDNEQFF
NA,TRBJ2-3,TRBD2,TRBV7-7,TGTGCTAGCAGCTTAGGTGGACTAGCGGGAGTGGATACGCAGTATTTT,CASSLGGLAGVDTQYF
NA,TRBJ2-7,NA,TRBV28,TGTGCCAGCATTTCCTCCACCTTTAGGGGCTACGAGCAGTACTTC,CASISSTFRGYEQYF
NA,TRBJ2-7,TRBD2,TRBV2,TGTGCCAGCGGGGACTACTCCTACGAGCAGTACTTC,CASGDYSYEQYF
many,TRBJ1-1,TRBD1,TRBV4-3,TGCGCCAGCAGCCAAGATAGAACAGGGGGAACTGAAGCTTTCTTT,CASSQDRTGGTEAFF
NA,TRBJ1-5,NA,TRBV10-2,TGCGCCAGCAGTGAGTCGTTCAGCGACTGGGGCAATCAGCCCCAGCATTTT,CASSESFSDWGNQPQHF
NA,TRBJ1-6,TRBD1,TRBV4-3,TGCGCCAGCAGCCAAGGAGACAGGGGAGGGTCACCCCTCCACTTT,CASSQGDRGGSPLHF
NA,TRBJ2-1,NA,TRBV10-3,TGTGCCATCAGCCTCCAGAACAATGAGCAGTTCTTC,CAISLQNNEQFF
NA,TRBJ1-4,NA,TRBV19,TGTGCCAGTAGTACGCGACACTCAACTAATGAAAAACTGTTTTTT,CASSTRHSTNEKLFF
NA,TRBJ1-5,NA,TRBV2,TGTGCCAGCAGTGGTGGGGGGTTCGCGGTGCAGCCCCAGCATTTT,CASSGGGFAVQPQHF
NA,TRBJ1-1,NA,TRBV4-1,TGCGCCAGCAGCCAAAAGGGAGGCACTGAAGCTTTCTTT,CASSQKGGTEAFF
once,TRBJ2-3,TRBD2,TRBV19,TGTGCCAGTAGTATGGCGGGGGGGTATCCAGATACGCAGTATTTT,CASSMAGGYPDTQYF
NA,TRBJ2-1,NA,TRBV6-1,TGTGCCAGCAGGGGAGACGGAAACAATGAGCAGTTCTTC,CASRGDGNNEQFF
NA,TRBJ2-1,NA,TRBV6-1,TGTGCCAGCAGGCGCTTCTCCGGGGGAAACAATGAGCAGTTCTTC,CASRRFSGGNNEQFF
NA,TRBJ1-4,TRBD1,TRBV19,TGTGCCAGTACCCAACAAAGGGACAGTCATGAAAAACTGTTTTTT,CASTQQRDSHEKLFF
NA,TRBJ2-3,NA,TRBV6-4,TGTGCCAGCAGTGACTCTCCAGGGGTTACAGATACGCAGTATTTT,CASSDSPGVTDTQYF
NA,TRBJ1-5,TRBD1,TRBV4-2,TGTGCCAGCAGCCAGAGCACAGGGGTGGTGGATCAGCCCCAGCATTTT,CASSQSTGVVDQPQHF
NA,TRBJ1-2,NA,TRBV10-3,TGTGCCATCAGTGAGCCGAGTCGGAGTTCTAACTATGGCTACACCTTC,CAISEPSRSSNYGYTF
NA,TRBJ2-7,NA,TRBV27,TGTGCCAGCATGGTCAGGGTGGGGTCCTACGAGCAGTACTTC,CASMVRVGSYEQYF
NA,TRBJ1-1,NA,TRBV28,TGTGCCAGCAGTACCGCCGGGGTATCTGAAGCTTTCTTT,CASSTAGVSEAFF
NA,TRBJ2-7,TRBD1,TRBV4-1,TGCGCCAGCAGCCCGGACAGGGGATCCTACGAGCAGTACTTC,CASSPDRGSYEQYF
NA,TRBJ2-2,NA,TRBV5-1,TGCGCCAGCAGCTCCAGGGTAGTTACCGGGGAGCTGTTTTTT,CASSSRVVTGELFF
few,TRBJ2-7,TRBD1,TRBV10-1,TGCGCCAGCAGTGAGTGGACAGGGAGCTACGAGCAGTACTTC,CASSEWTGSYEQYF
once,TRBJ1-4,NA,TRBV7-8,TGTGCCAGCAGCTTATGGAGGGGTATCTCAACTAATGAAAAACTGTTTTTT,CASSLWRGISTNEKLFF
once,TRBJ1-1,TRBD1,TRBV18,TGTGCCAGCTCAAATCGGGGGACAGGGGGCGTAGGGACTGAAGCTTTCTTT,CASSNRGTGGVGTEAFF
NA,TRBJ2-7,TRBD2,TRBV30,TGTGCCTGGAGTGAGGCTAGCGGCCCCTACGAGCAGTACTTC,CAWSEASGPYEQYF
few,TRBJ2-3,NA,TRBV5-6,TGTGCCAGCAGCTTTAACAGGGCTAGCACAGATACGCAGTATTTT,CASSFNRASTDTQYF
NA,TRBJ2-1,NA,TRBV12-5,TGTGCTAGTGGTTTGGTACTGGCGGGGAGATTCTACAATGAGCAGTTCTTC,CASGLVLAGRFYNEQFF
NA,TRBJ2-2,TRBD1,TRBV12-5,TGTGCTAGTGGAATAGGACAGGGGAAAACCGGGGAGCTGTTTTTT,CASGIGQGKTGELFF
NA,TRBJ1-3,NA,TRBV28,TGTGCCAGTGGGCTCCTCTCTGGAAACACCATATATTTT,CASGLLSGNTIYF
NA,TRBJ2-1,TRBD1,TRBV28,TGTGCCAGCAGTTCAGGCCCGGGACAGGTTTTACGTGAGCAGTTCTTC,CASSSGPGQVLREQFF
NA,TRBJ1-2,TRBD1,TRBV6-5,TGTGCCAGCAGGAGACAGGGGGGCTACACCTTC,CASRRQGGYTF
NA,TRBJ2-5,TRBD1,TRBV5-6,TGTGCCAGCAGCTTGGCGGGACAGGGGGCGGCTAAGACCCAGTACTTC,CASSLAGQGAAKTQYF
NA,TRBJ2-1,TRBD2,TRBV6-4,TGTGCCAGCAGTACTAGCGGGGGTAGCAATGAGCAGTTCTTC,CASSTSGGSNEQFF
NA,TRBJ1-1,TRBD1,TRBV7-6,TGTGCCAGCAGCCCCCTGATGAGGGGGCGCTTAGGTACTGAAGCTTTCTTT,CASSPLMRGRLGTEAFF
once,TRBJ1-4,TRBD1,TRBV5-4,TGTGCCAGCAGGCTAGGGCGCCCCGGGACAGGGATCGAGGAAAAACTGTTTTTT,CASRLGRPGTGIEEKLFF
NA,TRBJ2-7,TRBD2,TRBV27,TGTGCCAGCAGCACAACTAGCGGGAGGCCCTACGAGCAGTACTTC,CASSTTSGRPYEQYF
NA,TRBJ1-1,NA,TRBV11-2,TGTGCCAGCAGCTTAGGCGGGGCAGCCGAAGCTTTCTTT,CASSLGGAAEAFF
once,TRBJ1-2,TRBD1,TRBV5-4,TGTGCCAGCAGTGAAAAGGGGACAGGGTACGGCTACACCTTC,CASSEKGTGYGYTF
NA,TRBJ1-2,TRBD1,TRBV19,TGTGCCAGTAGTCCCGGGACAGGGAACTATGGCTACACCTTC,CASSPGTGNYGYTF
NA,TRBJ2-1,TRBD1,TRBV4-1,TGCGCCAGCAGCCACCTTCCCCGGACAGGTTTGGATGAGCAGTTCTTC,CASSHLPRTGLDEQFF
NA,TRBJ1-2,TRBD1,TRBV2,TGTGCCAGCACTGGGACAGTCAACTATGGCTACACCTTC,CASTGTVNYGYTF